This paragraph covers one TCR beta chain sequence. The sample holds a few counts of this clonotype. Its antigen is not yet known. No much larger clone exists at a distance of one base, and base qualities are not known. The data were taken from a study of response to subunit inactivated influenza vaccine (dated by TCRdb to between 2018 and 2020). In terms of the full investigation: Deep quantitative T cell receptor repertoire profiling was used in the study to track responses to a trivalent subunit inactivated influenza vaccine.

What the work shows at the level of the full study, not this receptor alone: The authors suggested that each seasonal influenza vaccination may recruit only a limited number of new T cells.

From a lookup of the germline V gene, CDR1 and CDR2 are SGHVS and FQNEAQ. The CDR3 goes from the cysteine to the phenylalanine over 16 residues. Just CDR3 DNA is preserved here, 48 bases in frame from base 1. V sheds 8 bases and J sheds 0 bases, leaving 20 bases between their ends. The library was prepared using RT-PCR. Sequencer: Illumina HiSeq 2500. TCRdb itself trimmed the public reads at Q25 with fastp, ran MiXCR and retained productive beta chains. Entries that share a CDR3 protein sequence are merged under the most common genes and DNA. The sample has under 850,000 distinct CDR3 sequences on record, about a fifth of them singletons. The ten most abundant clones make up about a tenth of the sample.

This TCR derives from a man aged 50 or older who received an inactivated influenza vaccine. Donor details come from another sample of the same person, matched by shared clones. Source: PBMCs from blood, taken 5 days after vaccination. The chain couples TRBV7-8 to TRBJ2-7; TRBD1 could be the D gene, as 5 bases match. The CDR3 amino acid sequence is: CASHPRHTGSSYEQYF. The DNA sequence follows: TGTGCCAGCCACCCAAGACACACAGGAAGCTCCTACGAGCAGTACTTC.